Listed here are 26 T cell receptor beta chains from one sample, sequenced in a study of Graves' ophthalmopathy and Graves' hyperthyroidism. Amplification of TCR beta CDR3 regions used RNA transcripts. HTBI-primed first-round RT-PCR preceded second-round multiplex PCR. TCRdb re-called the multiplex PCR reads through MiXCR, storing one row per CDR3 protein. The sample holds 400,000 to 500,000 distinct CDR3 sequences, roughly 21% seen once. The sequencing sample was made of peripheral blood. All receptors come from a young woman with stable Graves' hyperthyroidism.

Only a few counts were recorded for this clonotype. V and J are TRBV5-1 and TRBJ1-1; D is possibly TRBD1 (6 bases). CDR1 and CDR2 from the germline V gene are SGHRS and YFSETQ. The V end was cut by 1 base, the J end by 1 base, with 11 bases between. The CDR3 contains 15 residues. The DNA of the CDR3 is TGCGCCAGCAGCTTGACCCAGGGGCCGAACACTGAAGCTTTCTTT. Its protein is CASSLTQGPNTEAFF.

This clonotype was seen many times. The chain uses TRBV28 and TRBJ2-7, with 12 bases matching TRBD1. V was clipped by 2 bases and J by 7 bases; unmatched bases: 6. Germline loops: CDR1 MDHEN, CDR2 SYDVKM. The CDR3 is 15 residues long. This CDR3 is CASSLPGQGAEEQYF. DNA of the CDR3: TGTGCCAGCAGTTTACCGGGACAGGGGGCGGAGGAGCAGTACTTC.

Many counts were recorded for this clonotype. The chain employs TRBV28 and TRBJ2-7; TRBD1 matches at 8 bases. CDR3 length: 15 amino acids. From germline, CDR1 is MDHEN and CDR2 SYDVKM. Unmatched junction bases numbered 3, after V lost 1 base and J lost 1 base. The CDR3 DNA reads TGTGCCAGCAGTTTATCTGGGACAGGTTCCTACGAGCAGTACTTC. Translating gives CASSLSGTGSYEQYF.

There are many counts of this clonotype. V usage is TRBV20-1 and J usage is TRBJ1-6, with D possibly being TRBD1 (6 bases). The V and J ends lost 5 bases and 4 bases respectively, with 12 bases between them. Germline V gene lookup returns CDR1 DFQATT and CDR2 SNEGSKA (reference sequence). The CDR3 contains 14 residues. The CDR3 loop is CSAPLTGYNSPLHF. For the CDR3, the DNA is TGCAGTGCTCCTCTAACAGGGTATAATTCACCCCTCCACTTT.

This clonotype was observed many times. The rearrangement links TRBV18 to TRBJ2-5; no firm D call. The V gene lost 5 bases and the J gene lost 5 bases, with 15 bases spanning the gap. Germline values: CDR1 KGHSH, CDR2 LQKENI. The CDR3 consists of 14 residues. In DNA form, the CDR3 reads TGTGCCAGCTCAGAAGCCTACACTCGGGAGACCCAGTACTTC. It is translated as CASSEAYTRETQYF.

Ten or more counts support this clonotype. The chain carries TRBV5-1 and TRBJ2-7, with D perhaps matching TRBD2 (5 bases). The CDR3 is 15 amino acids. The V end lost 5 bases, the J end lost 5 bases, and 20 bases lay between the germline ends. Looked up from germline, CDR1 is SGHRS and CDR2 is YFSETQ. This chain's CDR3 is CASSPFGESRNEQYF. The CDR3 DNA is TGCGCCAGCAGTCCTTTTGGGGAGTCGAGGAACGAGCAGTACTTC.

This clonotype appeared many times. This chain connects TRBV29-1 to TRBJ1-3; no clear D. Germline V lookup: CDR1 SQVTM, CDR2 ANQGSEA. The V end was cut by 3 bases, the J end by 0 bases, with 15 bases between. The CDR3 length is 16 residues. The CDR3 DNA reads TGCAGCGTTGAGCCTAAAAAATTAGGCTCTGGAAACACCATATATTTT. The encoded protein is CSVEPKKLGSGNTIYF.

This clonotype was recorded many times. The chain combines TRBV19 with TRBJ2-7; D possibly corresponds to TRBD1 (5 bases). CDR1 is LNHDA and CDR2 is SQIVND in the germline V gene (reference sequence). The V gene lost 6 bases and the J gene lost 5 bases, with 17 bases spanning the gap. The CDR3 is made up of 14 amino acids. CDR3 amino acids: CASSSRERSDEQYF. In DNA, the CDR3 is TGTGCCAGTAGCAGCAGGGAACGCAGCGACGAGCAGTACTTC.

This clonotype was recorded many times. The rearrangement links TRBV30 to TRBJ1-5; TRBD1 aligns across 7 bases. J lost 4 bases, V lost 2 bases, and 5 bases had no gene match. Per the germline V gene, CDR1 is GTSNPN and CDR2 is SVGIG (reference sequence). The CDR3 consists of 14 residues. CDR3 sequence reads: CAWSTDRENQPQHF. The DNA for the CDR3 is TGTGCCTGGAGTACCGACAGGGAGAATCAGCCCCAGCATTTT. The whole variable domain, filled in from reference TRBV30 and TRBJ1-5, reads SQTIHQWPATLVQPVGSPLSLECTVEGTSNPNLYWYRQAAGRGLQLLFYSVGIGQISSEVPQNLSASRPQDRQFILSSKKLLLSDSGFYLCAWSTDRENQPQHFGDGTRLSIL.

This clonotype was picked up many times. This chain uses TRBV25-1 with TRBJ1-1; D is undetermined. The germline V and J ends were trimmed by 5 bases and 1 base, with 11 bases remaining between them. The CDR3 loop spans 14 amino acids. Per germline, CDR1 MGHDK and CDR2 SYGVNS. For the CDR3, the DNA is TGTGCCAGCAGTCCAAGCTCGGGGAACACTGAAGCTTTCTTT. Translating it yields CASSPSSGNTEAFF.

The J gene is TRBJ1-3, the V gene TRBV5-1; the D is unclear. Germline CDR1 SGHRS, CDR2 YFSETQ. The CDR3 is 17 residues long. Trimming cost V 3 bases and J 4 bases, with 20 bases left between them. The CDR3 loop is CASSYSTPTGGGNTIYF. CDR3 coding DNA: TGCGCCAGCAGCTACTCGACCCCCACGGGAGGAGGAAACACCATATATTTT.

This clonotype occurred many times. The V gene is TRBV20-1, the J gene TRBJ2-7; D possibly corresponds to TRBD2 (7 bases). V gave up 4 bases and J gave up 2 bases, with 21 bases separating them. The CDR3 sequence is 16 residues long. CDR1 is DFQATT and CDR2 is SNEGSKA in the germline V gene (reference sequence). For the CDR3, the DNA is TGCAGTGCTAAGAGGGGAGGGGGAGGGGGAACCTACGAGCAGTACTTC. This translates into CSAKRGGGGGTYEQYF.

This clonotype was seen ten or more times. The chain links TRBV7-2 to TRBJ2-5, with 9 bases lining up with TRBD2. Trimming removed 0 bases from V and 4 bases from J; junction bases left unmatched: 3. Per the germline V gene, CDR1 is SGHTA and CDR2 is FQGNSA. The CDR3 has 15 amino acids. In DNA form, the CDR3 reads TGTGCCAGCAGCTTAGCGCGGGGGGGGGGAGAGACCCAGTACTTC. This gives the protein CASSLARGGGETQYF.

The CDR3 sequence is CASISSGTGGAKNIQYF. For the CDR3, the DNA is TGTGCCAGCATTTCGTCCGGGACAGGGGGTGCCAAAAACATTCAGTACTTC. The J gene is TRBJ2-4, the V gene TRBV6-5; 11 bases are shared with TRBD1. V shed 7 bases, J shed 1 base, and the junction held 9 bases outside the gene matches. This CDR3 region has 17 residues. Germline CDR1 MNHEY, CDR2 SVGAGI.

This clonotype was counted ten times or more. V and J are TRBV28 and TRBJ2-7; perhaps TRBD1 as D (5 bases). V lost 2 bases, J lost 4 bases, and 9 bases lay in between. The germline gives CDR1 MDHEN, CDR2 SYDVKM. This CDR3 is 13 amino acids long. The CDR3 region is CASSLRTKYEQYF. CDR3 bases: TGTGCCAGCAGTTTAAGGACAAAATACGAGCAGTACTTC.

The chain joins TRBV12-3 or TRBV12-4 to TRBJ1-2; D remains unclear. The CDR3 loop spans 14 amino acids. Trimming shortened V by 7 bases and J by 4 bases, and 16 bases separated the two germline ends. In nucleotides, the CDR3 is TGTGCCAGCACCTTGGGCCTGAACACCTATGGCTACACCTTC. Its protein product is CASTLGLNTYGYTF.

This clonotype was seen repeatedly, ten times or more. A much larger clone lies a single base off, so this may be a read error. The J gene is TRBJ2-5, the V gene TRBV7-2; possibly TRBD1 for D (6 bases). Per germline, CDR1 SGHTA and CDR2 FQGNSA. The CDR3 contains 15 residues. V was cut by 5 bases and J by 3 bases, with 16 bases left in between. CDR3 sequence: CASSLQRTEEETQYF. In nucleotides, the CDR3 is TGTGCCAGCAGCCTCCAGAGGACAGAGGAAGAGACCCAGTACTTC.

The sample holds many counts of this clonotype. The chain recombines TRBV11-2 with TRBJ2-5; TRBD2 agrees at 11 bases. The CDR3 has 17 residues. Per germline, CDR1 SGHAT and CDR2 FQNNGV. After removal of 5 bases from V and 3 bases from J, the junction contained 11 bases not matched to a gene. CDR3 bases: TGTGCCAGCAGCCGCCTCCCCGGGACTAGCGGAAAAGAGACCCAGTACTTC. Amino acids: CASSRLPGTSGKETQYF. Full variable domain (remainder filled in from reference TRBV11-2 and TRBJ2-5): EAGVAQSPRYKIIEKRQSVAFWCNPISGHATLYWYQQILGQGPKLLIQFQNNGVVDDSQLPKDRFSAERLKGVDSTLKIQPAKLEDSAVYLCASSRLPGTSGKETQYFGPGTRLLVL.

There are many counts of this clonotype. The rearrangement links TRBV12-3 or TRBV12-4 to TRBJ2-2; 7 nucleotides match TRBD2. The junction had 5 bases not matched to a gene; V was cut back by 7 bases and J by 0 bases. The CDR3 is made up of 15 amino acids. This CDR3 reads CASNRAGSNTGELFF. The DNA for the CDR3 is TGTGCCAGCAACCGAGCGGGGTCGAACACCGGGGAGCTGTTTTTT.

CDR3 region: CASSDRGHLGELFF. The DNA of the CDR3 is TGTGCCTCATCGGACAGGGGGCATTTAGGGGAGCTGTTTTTT. This chain uses TRBV24-1 with TRBJ2-2; 11 positions match TRBD1. The V segment lost 12 bases and the J segment 8 bases; nucleotides outside the gene matches: 10. The CDR3 loop spans 14 amino acids. The germline V gene has CDR1 KGHDR and CDR2 SFDVKD.

This clonotype was detected many times. The rearrangement uses TRBV9 and TRBJ1-1; tentatively, D is TRBD1 (6 bases). V was shortened by 4 bases and J by 0 bases, with 13 bases between the two germline ends. The length of the CDR3 is 15 residues. CDR1 is SGDLS, CDR2 YYNGEE, per germline. CDR3 coding DNA: TGTGCCAGCAGCAAGGGGGGATCCATGAACACTGAAGCTTTCTTT. Protein product: CASSKGGSMNTEAFF.

This clonotype was picked up a small number of times. The chain carries TRBV30 and TRBJ1-2; TRBD1 is a possible D gene (5 bases). This CDR3 region has 11 residues. Trimming took off 4 bases at V and 5 bases at J, with 8 bases between the two ends. Germline V gene lookup returns CDR1 GTSNPN and CDR2 SVGIG (reference sequence). This CDR3 is CAWKEGYGYTF. In nucleotides, the CDR3 is TGTGCCTGGAAGGAGGGGTATGGCTACACCTTC.

This clonotype appeared many times. V and J are TRBV7-9 and TRBJ1-6; tentatively, D is TRBD1 (5 bases). The CDR3 length is 15 residues. The germline gives CDR1 SEHNR, CDR2 FQNEAQ (reference sequence). Trimming took off 2 bases at V and 6 bases at J, with 11 bases between the two ends. CDR3 region: CASSLKGERNSPLHF. CDR3 nucleotides: TGTGCCAGCAGCTTAAAAGGGGAGCGTAATTCACCCCTCCACTTT.

This clonotype has a count of ten or more. The chain recombines TRBV4-2 with TRBJ1-1; TRBD1 matches 8 bases. V shed 4 bases, J shed 4 bases, and the junction held 5 bases outside the gene matches. The CDR3 extends over 14 amino acids. Germline CDR1 reads LGHNA; CDR2 reads YNFKEQ. CDR3 loop: CASSPTGDGTEAFF. CDR3 nucleotides: TGTGCCAGCAGCCCGACAGGGGATGGCACTGAAGCTTTCTTT.

J is TRBJ2-7 and V is TRBV27; possibly TRBD1 or TRBD2 for D (6 bases each). The germline CDR1 and CDR2 sequences are MNHEY and SMNVEV (reference sequence). With 4 bases removed from V and 5 bases from J, the gap between germline ends came to 15 bases. The CDR3 sequence is 14 residues long. The CDR3 loop is CASSSRGARNEQYF. CDR3 DNA: TGTGCCAGCAGTTCGAGGGGGGCGAGGAACGAGCAGTACTTC.

This clonotype was seen at least ten times. The rearrangement uses TRBV12-3 or TRBV12-4 and TRBJ2-7; D may be TRBD1 or TRBD2 (5 bases each). Trimming left V 2 bases short and J 3 bases short, with 11 bases between. CDR3 length equals 14 residues. The CDR3 DNA reads TGTGCCAGCAGTTTATACCCAGGGAGCTACGAGCAGTACTTC. Its translation: CASSLYPGSYEQYF.